This T cell receptor (beta chain) was documented in a study of blood T cell repertoires in COVID-19. The repertoire was sequenced with immunoSEQ multiplex PCR; TCRdb's copy has only in-frame clones and lacks some. The data hold around 400,000 clones, with approximately 89% observed a single time. Germline CDR1 is MDHEN and CDR2 is SYDVKM. Germline trimming cut 6 bases from V and 2 bases from J; bases unmatched to any gene: 9. The CDR3 sequence is 16 residues long. V and J are TRBV28 and TRBJ2-7; 11 nucleotides line up with TRBD2. The sequencing input was peripheral blood. The TCR sequence derives from an older woman with COVID-19, enrolled during active disease. The CDR3 DNA reads as TGTGCCAGCAGCCCCAGTCGACTAGCGGGGACCTACGAGCAGTACTTC. This gives the protein CASSPSRLAGTYEQYF.